This TCR beta chain was sequenced during a study of tumor and adjacent non-tumor tissue in lung cancer. A modified ARM-PCR protocol with three rounds of nested PCR amplified TCRbeta. MiXCR was run by TCRdb on the multiplex PCR reads, yielding one entry per CDR3 protein. Here the sample spans 40,000 or so distinct CDR3 sequences, over 55% being singletons. This sample's RNA came from whole unsorted tissue. More than 3 cm separated this lung sample from the edge of the tumor. The CDR3 has 15 amino acids. Germline lookup yields CDR1 MNHNS and CDR2 SASEGT. Specimen: distant non-tumor lung tissue. This clonotype was obtained from a middle-aged man with non-small cell lung cancer. The chain has TRBV6-1 and TRBJ2-1; 8 bases line up with TRBD2. For the CDR3, the DNA is TGTGTCAGAAGTGGCCTAGCGGGCTCCTACAATGAGCAGTTCTTC. Translated, it gives CVRSGLAGSYNEQFF.